This TCR beta chain was documented in a study of tumor-infiltrating lymphocytes in localized non-small cell lung cancer. Study-level information: Patients included smokers and never-smokers with various histologies, some sampled after neoadjuvant chemotherapy.

Using immunoSEQ multiplex PCR, the repertoire was profiled, and TCRdb retains in-frame clones only, with some absent. The sample carries 11,000 to 15,000 clones, roughly 82% recorded once. To note about this clone: The antigen is not known.

General study points: Tumors had more T cell infiltration than uninvolved lung, per TCRbeta sequencing and CD3 counts.

CDR1 and CDR2 from the germline V gene are MGHDK and SYGVNS. Trimming took 4 bases from V and 7 from J; bases not matched to a gene: 7. This CDR3 has 15 amino acids. Material: lung tumor tissue. V and J are TRBV25-1 and TRBJ2-1; 10 nucleotides align to TRBD1. The source of this sequence is a human donor with non-small cell lung cancer. The CDR3 region is CASSARQGAWNEQFF. In DNA, the CDR3 is TGTGCCAGCAGTGCCCGACAGGGGGCCTGGAATGAGCAGTTCTTC.